This T cell receptor (beta chain) was recovered during a study of shared clonotypes between healthy human individuals. Study-level points and caveats: The sharing of roughly 5% of naive CD4 clonotypes was seen across a handful of donors. Compared with memory subsets, naive subsets generally had larger estimated richness.

With respect to this clone: Its antigen is still unknown.

Each subset's genomic DNA was split evenly across several immunoSEQ plates. Profiling relied on immunoSEQ multiplex PCR, and the TCRdb table lists in-frame clones only, not all of them. The sample lists roughly 2.4 million clones; 90% to 96% were seen once. With 0 bases clipped from V and 5 bases from J, the junction kept 11 bases outside the gene matches. From germline, CDR1 is SGDLS and CDR2 YYNGEE. This CDR3 is 18 amino acids long. Researchers partitioned CD4+ cells into CD45RA+ naive and CD45RA-negative memory subsets. The chain carries TRBV9 and TRBJ2-5; 12 nucleotides line up with TRBD2. The clonotype comes from a young man in good health. The sequencing sample was made of naive CD4+ T cells sorted from blood. The subset was: CD45RA+ positively selected. CDR3 coding DNA: TGTGCCAGCAGCGTAGGACTAGCGGGAGTTAATATCGGTGAGACCCAGTACTTC. It specifies CASSVGLAGVNIGETQYF. Filled out from reference TRBV9 and TRBJ2-5, the complete variable domain reads DSGVTQTPKHLITATGQRVTLRCSPRSGDLSVYWYQQSLDQGLQFLIQYYNGEERAKGNILERFSAQQFPDLHSELNLSSLELGDSALYFCASSVGLAGVNIGETQYFGPGTRLLVL.